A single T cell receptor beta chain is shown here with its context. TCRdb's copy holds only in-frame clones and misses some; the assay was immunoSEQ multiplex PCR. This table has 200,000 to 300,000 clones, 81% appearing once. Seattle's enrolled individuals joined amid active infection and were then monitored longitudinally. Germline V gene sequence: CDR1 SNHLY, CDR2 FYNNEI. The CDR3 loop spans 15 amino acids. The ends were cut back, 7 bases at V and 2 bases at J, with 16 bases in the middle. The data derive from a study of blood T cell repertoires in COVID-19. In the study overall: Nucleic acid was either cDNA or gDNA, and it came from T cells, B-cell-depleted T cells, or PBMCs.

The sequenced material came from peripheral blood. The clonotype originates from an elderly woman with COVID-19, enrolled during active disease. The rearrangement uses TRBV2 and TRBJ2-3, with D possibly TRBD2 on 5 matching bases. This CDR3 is CASTRVGLNTDTQYF. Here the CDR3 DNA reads TGTGCCAGCACAAGAGTAGGACTTAACACAGATACGCAGTATTTT. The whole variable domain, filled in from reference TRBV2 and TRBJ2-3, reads EPEVTQTPSHQVTQMGQEVILRCVPISNHLYFYWYRQILGQKVEFLVSFYNNEISEKSEIFDDQFSVERPDGSNFTLKIRSTKLEDSAMYFCASTRVGLNTDTQYFGPGTRLTVL.